What follows are 30 T cell receptor beta chains derived from one specimen sequenced in a study of blood T cell repertoires in COVID-19. Some clones are missing from TCRdb's copy, which holds only in-frame ones; the method was immunoSEQ multiplex PCR. The sample lists about 140,000 clones; around nine tenths were seen once. The sample taken for sequencing was peripheral blood. The receptors stem from a woman in her 40s with acute or convalescent COVID-19.

A single count supports this clone. This rearrangement joins TRBV19 to TRBJ1-5, with a possible D match to TRBD1 (5 bases). This CDR3 is built from 16 residues. The V gene's germline CDR1 is LNHDA and CDR2 SQIVND (reference sequence). With 3 bases removed from V and 11 bases from J, the gap between germline ends came to 23 bases. CDR3 protein: CASSMDTAVPGSAQHF. The CDR3 nucleotides are TGTGCCAGTAGTATGGACACAGCTGTGCCCGGATCGGCCCAGCATTTT. Supplemented by reference TRBV19 and TRBJ1-5, the full variable domain reads DGGITQSPKYLFRKEGQNVTLSCEQNLNHDAMYWYRQDPGQGLRLIYYSQIVNDFQKGDIAEGYSVSREKKESFPLTVTSAQKNPTAFYLCASSMDTAVPGSAQHFGDGTRLSIL.

The chain joins TRBV19 to TRBJ1-2; 10 bases are shared with TRBD1. The J segment lost 4 bases and the V segment lost 5 bases, leaving 10 bases of the junction unmatched. Germline V gives CDR1 LNHDA, CDR2 SQIVND (reference sequence). This CDR3 has 16 amino acids. CDR3 loop: CASSPGTGVWVYGYTF. The CDR3 nucleotides are TGTGCCAGTAGTCCCGGGACAGGGGTGTGGGTCTATGGCTACACCTTC.

The rearrangement links TRBV7-2 to TRBJ1-6, with D hard to call. The length of the CDR3 is 15 residues. V shed 6 bases and J shed 4 bases, with 13 bases lying between them. Germline values: CDR1 SGHTA, CDR2 FQGNSA. The CDR3, as DNA: TGTGCCAGCAGTACGGGATCCACATATAATTCACCCCTCCACTTT. This codes for CASSTGSTYNSPLHF.

The V and J genes are TRBV3-1 (or the pseudogene TRBV3-2) and TRBJ1-1, with D perhaps matching TRBD1 (5 bases). This CDR3 has 12 residues. V lost 4 bases to trimming and J lost 4 bases, with 7 bases between them. CDR1 is LGHDT and CDR2 is YNNKEL in the germline V gene (reference sequence). This chain's CDR3 is CASSLRVTEAFF. In DNA, the CDR3 is TGTGCCAGCAGCCTCAGGGTCACTGAAGCTTTCTTT.

Only one count was recorded for this clone. This rearrangement joins TRBV4-2 to TRBJ1-2; D may be TRBD1 (5 bases). Trimming stripped 3 bases from V and 4 bases from J, with 12 bases between. Per the germline V gene, CDR1 is LGHNA and CDR2 is YNFKEQ. The CDR3 is made up of 14 amino acids. The CDR3: CASSQKGPSYGYTF. The CDR3 bases are TGTGCCAGCAGCCAGAAGGGGCCGAGCTATGGCTACACCTTC.

V gene TRBV18 combines with J gene TRBJ1-6, with D unclear. The V and J ends lost 0 bases and 0 bases respectively, with 9 bases between them. Germline CDR1 reads KGHSH; CDR2 reads LQKENI. The CDR3 runs to 17 residues. The CDR3 loop is CASSPPIISSYNSPLHF. Here the CDR3 DNA reads TGTGCCAGCTCACCACCCATTATTAGCTCCTATAATTCACCCCTCCACTTT.

The chain has TRBV10-3 and TRBJ2-1, with 7 nucleotides matching TRBD2. Germline values: CDR1 ENHRY, CDR2 SYGVKD. J lost 6 bases, V lost 7 bases, and 9 bases had no gene match. The CDR3 contains 14 residues. In nucleotides, the CDR3 is TGTGCCATCACCTCACGGGAGGAGAGCAATGAGCAGTTCTTC. This translates into CAITSREESNEQFF.

V is TRBV2 and J is TRBJ1-5, with 7 bases matching TRBD1. V lost 6 bases, J lost 3 bases, and 5 bases stayed unmatched. CDR1 is SNHLY and CDR2 is FYNNEI in the germline V gene. The CDR3 is 14 amino acids. The CDR3 region has the DNA TGTGCCAGCAGCCGAGACAGGGACAATCAGCCCCAGCATTTT. Its protein is CASSRDRDNQPQHF. Drawing the rest from reference TRBV2 and TRBJ1-5, the complete variable domain is EPEVTQTPSHQVTQMGQEVILRCVPISNHLYFYWYRQILGQKVEFLVSFYNNEISEKSEIFDDQFSVERPDGSNFTLKIRSTKLEDSAMYFCASSRDRDNQPQHFGDGTRLSIL.

The CDR3 is CASSSLQGAPSPLHF. In DNA form, the CDR3 reads TGTGCCAGCAGTTCGCTACAGGGCGCTCCATCACCCCTCCACTTT. This chain joins TRBV27 and TRBJ1-6; D possibly corresponds to TRBD1 (6 bases). This CDR3 spans 15 amino acids. Looked up from germline, CDR1 is MNHEY and CDR2 is SMNVEV (reference sequence). V was shortened by 4 bases and J by 10 bases, with 17 bases between the two germline ends.

The chain uses TRBV24-1 and TRBJ2-1; D perhaps matches TRBD2 (6 bases). The germline V gene has CDR1 KGHDR and CDR2 SFDVKD. The CDR3 is 16 residues long. Trimming removed 1 base at V and 1 base at J, with 10 bases between. CDR3 region: CATSDFIGGSYNEQFF. Here the CDR3 DNA reads TGTGCCACCAGTGATTTTATCGGGGGATCCTACAATGAGCAGTTCTTC.

This clone has just one count. This chain connects TRBV9 to TRBJ2-5; 8 nucleotides match TRBD2. Germline V lookup: CDR1 SGDLS, CDR2 YYNGEE. This CDR3 comprises 14 residues. Trimming removed 0 bases from V and 3 bases from J; junction bases left unmatched: 1. CDR3 in DNA: TGTGCCAGCAGCGTAGGTAGCGGGGAAGAGACCCAGTACTTC. It codes for CASSVGSGEETQYF.

The chain employs TRBV30 and TRBJ1-1; D perhaps matches TRBD1 (6 bases). CDR1 is GTSNPN and CDR2 is SVGIG in the germline V gene (reference sequence). The CDR3 has 13 residues. Deletions cut 2 bases from V and 5 bases from J, with 12 bases between. The chain's CDR3 is CAWSYREGTEAFF. The CDR3 bases are TGTGCCTGGAGTTACAGGGAGGGTACTGAAGCTTTCTTT.

The chain carries TRBV2 and TRBJ2-4; 8 bases map to TRBD2. V shed 4 bases, J shed 4 bases, and the junction held 6 bases outside the gene matches. CDR3 length: 15 amino acids. CDR1 and CDR2 from the germline V gene are SNHLY and FYNNEI. CDR3: CASSAVLAAKNIQYF. For the CDR3, the DNA is TGTGCCAGCAGTGCCGTACTAGCGGCTAAAAACATTCAGTACTTC.

V and J are TRBV18 and TRBJ2-5; D is uncertain. CDR1 KGHSH and CDR2 LQKENI come from the germline V gene. Trimming took 0 bases from V and 2 from J, leaving 10 bases between them. There are 15 residues in the CDR3. This CDR3 is CASSPPWAPQETQYF. DNA for the CDR3: TGTGCCAGCTCACCACCCTGGGCCCCGCAAGAGACCCAGTACTTC.

This clone has at least ten counts. The chain is built from TRBV18 and TRBJ2-7, with D possibly being TRBD1 (5 bases). Germline CDR1 and CDR2: KGHSH and LQKENI. Trimming left V 1 base short and J 6 bases short, with 22 bases between. The CDR3 loop spans 17 amino acids. For the CDR3, the DNA is TGTGCCAGCTCACCACAATTGAGAGACAGAGGTATATCCGAGCAGTACTTC. Residues: CASSPQLRDRGISEQYF.

V and J are TRBV14 and TRBJ1-2, with a possible D match to TRBD1 (5 bases). The V end was cut by 0 bases, the J end by 3 bases, with 8 bases between. The CDR3 loop spans 14 amino acids. Germline V gene data show CDR1 as SGHDN and CDR2 as FVKESK. The CDR3 DNA reads as TGTGCCAGCAGCCAAGAAACGGGGGACTATGGCTACACCTTC. Protein: CASSQETGDYGYTF.

The CDR3 DNA follows: TGTGCCAGCAGGGTCGGCGGGGGTAGCGGGATCGATGAGCAGTTCTTC. This codes for CASRVGGGSGIDEQFF. The V gene is TRBV28, the J gene TRBJ2-1; the match to TRBD2 covers 8 bases. Germline CDR1 reads MDHEN; CDR2 reads SYDVKM. The CDR3 has 16 residues. The V gene end was trimmed by 6 bases and the J gene end by 8 bases; junction bases not matched to a gene: 15.

This chain connects TRBV5-1 to TRBJ2-5, with D possibly being TRBD1 (8 bases). Deletions cut 7 bases from V and 3 bases from J, with 16 bases between. The CDR3 runs 14 residues. Looked up from germline, CDR1 is SGHRS and CDR2 is YFSETQ. The CDR3 loop reads CASCKQGGEETQYF. CDR3 DNA: TGCGCCAGCTGCAAACAGGGGGGGGAAGAGACCCAGTACTTC.

As concerns this clone: One end of the junction fails to match germline, which may point to a read error. The V call is TRBV7-7, the J call TRBJ2-1; TRBD2 aligns across 14 bases. Per germline, CDR1 SSHAT and CDR2 FNYEAQ (reference sequence). This CDR3 contains 15 residues. The chain's CDR3 is CASSTGLAGVVEQFF. CDR3 sequence (DNA): TGTGCTAGCAGCACGGGACTAGCGGGAGTAGTTGAGCAGTTCTTC. The variable domain in full, with the rest retrieved from reference TRBV7-7 and TRBJ2-1, is GAGVSQSPRYKVTKRGQDVTLRCDPISSHATLYWYQQALGQGPEFLTYFNYEAQPDKSGLPSDRFSAERPEGSISTLTIQRTEQRDSAMYRCASSTGLAGVVEQFFGPGTRLTVL.

This rearrangement joins TRBV6-6 to TRBJ1-5; D perhaps matches TRBD1 (6 bases). Trimming cost V 5 bases and J 1 base, with 15 bases left between them. This CDR3 spans 16 amino acids. Germline loops: CDR1 MNHNY, CDR2 SVGAGI (reference sequence). In DNA form, the CDR3 reads TGTGCCAGCAGTCATCCGGGGGGCTTGAGCAATCAGCCCCAGCATTTT. Its protein product is CASSHPGGLSNQPQHF.

The rearrangement joins TRBV30 to TRBJ1-2, with unresolved D. The V gene lost 0 bases and the J gene lost 1 base, with 9 bases spanning the gap. The CDR3 runs to 14 residues. Germline V gene lookup returns CDR1 GTSNPN and CDR2 SVGIG (reference sequence). CDR3 sequence reads: CAWSVGLYNYGYTF. The CDR3 DNA reads TGTGCCTGGAGTGTAGGACTCTATAACTATGGCTACACCTTC.

V gene TRBV5-1 combines with J gene TRBJ1-3, with D possibly TRBD1 on 6 matching bases. Germline CDR1 and CDR2: SGHRS and YFSETQ. Between the trimmed V and J ends, which lost 0 bases and 3 bases, there was a span of 10 bases. This CDR3 contains 15 residues. The CDR3 reads CASSLEGQIGNTIYF. The CDR3 nucleotides read TGCGCCAGCAGCTTGGAAGGACAGATTGGAAACACCATATATTTT.

J is TRBJ1-1 and V is TRBV4-3; D is undetermined. Germline V CDR1 and CDR2: LGHNA, YSLEER. This CDR3 spans 15 amino acids. V lost 3 bases to trimming and J lost 4 bases, with 15 bases between them. CDR3 loop: CASSQALLGGTEAFF. In nucleotides, the CDR3 is TGCGCCAGCAGCCAGGCCCTTTTGGGAGGCACTGAAGCTTTCTTT.

The chain recombines TRBV7-9 with TRBJ1-6; TRBD1 might be the D (5 bases). This CDR3 contains 14 residues. Trimming took 8 bases from V and 9 from J, leaving 17 bases between them. CDR1 and CDR2 from the germline V gene are SEHNR and FQNEAQ (reference sequence). CDR3 sequence: CASAQPGLASPLHF. The CDR3 nucleotides read TGTGCCAGCGCACAACCGGGACTTGCTTCACCCCTCCACTTT.

The CDR3 spells CASSESEVRGMRGYTF. The CDR3 bases are TGTGCCAGCAGTGAATCCGAGGTCAGGGGGATGAGGGGCTACACCTTC. The rearrangement links TRBV6-1 to TRBJ1-2; 7 bases fit TRBD1. V trimming: 2 bases; J trimming: 8 bases; junction bases outside the gene matches: 14. Germline CDR1 and CDR2: MNHNS and SASEGT. The CDR3 has 16 residues.

The chain uses TRBV5-6 and TRBJ1-2; D might be TRBD1 (5 bases). CDR1 is SGHDT, CDR2 YYEEEE, per germline. This CDR3 region has 15 residues. The V end lost 0 bases, the J end lost 6 bases, and 15 bases lay between the germline ends. Written as DNA, the CDR3 is TGTGCCAGCAGCTTGGGGGGCGGGGTGCTCGATGGCTACACCTTC. It translates to CASSLGGGVLDGYTF.

CDR3 amino acids: CAWSVTGGNSPLHF. CDR3 nucleotide sequence: TGTGCCTGGAGTGTAACCGGAGGGAATTCACCCCTCCACTTT. V usage is TRBV30 and J usage is TRBJ1-6; no clear D. This CDR3 is 14 amino acids long. V lost 0 bases to trimming and J lost 7 bases, with 10 bases between them. Per the germline V gene, CDR1 is GTSNPN and CDR2 is SVGIG (reference sequence).

The rearrangement joins TRBV7-9 to TRBJ2-5; no definite D call. CDR3 length: 14 amino acids. Germline CDR1 and CDR2: SEHNR and FQNEAQ (reference sequence). V was shortened by 6 bases and J by 1 base, with 12 bases between the two germline ends. This CDR3 reads CASSLTTFQETQYF. In nucleotides, the CDR3 is TGTGCCAGCAGTTTAACGACATTCCAAGAGACCCAGTACTTC.

This sequence joins TRBV18 and TRBJ1-3, with 8 bases identical to TRBD1. Germline V gene data show CDR1 as KGHSH and CDR2 as LQKENI. The CDR3 contains 16 residues. V was pared by 2 bases and J by 5 bases, with 8 bases of the junction left unmatched. The CDR3 spells CASSPGQGSLRNTIYF. Written as DNA, the CDR3 is TGTGCCAGCTCACCAGGACAGGGCTCGTTACGAAACACCATATATTTT.

The CDR3 reads CSVEGSGPTWEQYF. CDR3 DNA sequence: TGCAGCGTTGAGGGGAGCGGACCTACCTGGGAGCAGTACTTC. J is TRBJ2-7 and V is TRBV29-1, with D perhaps matching TRBD2 (5 bases). The CDR3 is 14 residues long. Per germline, CDR1 SQVTM and CDR2 ANQGSEA. Trimming left V 3 bases short and J 7 bases short, with 19 bases between.